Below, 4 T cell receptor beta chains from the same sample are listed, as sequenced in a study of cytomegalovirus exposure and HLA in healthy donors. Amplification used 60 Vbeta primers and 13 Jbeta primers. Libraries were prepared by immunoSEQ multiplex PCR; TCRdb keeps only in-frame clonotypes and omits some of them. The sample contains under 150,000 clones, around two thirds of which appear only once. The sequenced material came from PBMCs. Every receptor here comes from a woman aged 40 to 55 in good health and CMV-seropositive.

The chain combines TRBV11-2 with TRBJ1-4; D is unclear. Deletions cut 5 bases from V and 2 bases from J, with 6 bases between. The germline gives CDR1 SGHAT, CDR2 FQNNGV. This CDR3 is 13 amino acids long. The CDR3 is CASSPLTNEKLFF. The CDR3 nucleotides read TGTGCCAGCAGCCCCCTGACTAATGAAAAACTGTTTTTT.

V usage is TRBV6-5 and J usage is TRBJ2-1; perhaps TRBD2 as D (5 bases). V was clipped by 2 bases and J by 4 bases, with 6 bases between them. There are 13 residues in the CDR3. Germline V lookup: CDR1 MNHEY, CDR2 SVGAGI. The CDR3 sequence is CASSYGGYNEQFF. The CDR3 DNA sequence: TGTGCCAGCAGTTACGGAGGATACAATGAGCAGTTCTTC.

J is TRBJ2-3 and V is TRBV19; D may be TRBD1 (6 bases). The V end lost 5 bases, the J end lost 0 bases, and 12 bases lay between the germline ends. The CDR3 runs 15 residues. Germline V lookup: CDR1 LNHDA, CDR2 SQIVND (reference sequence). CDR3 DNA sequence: TGTGCCAGTAGTCTCGGACAGACTAGCACAGATACGCAGTATTTT. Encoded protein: CASSLGQTSTDTQYF.

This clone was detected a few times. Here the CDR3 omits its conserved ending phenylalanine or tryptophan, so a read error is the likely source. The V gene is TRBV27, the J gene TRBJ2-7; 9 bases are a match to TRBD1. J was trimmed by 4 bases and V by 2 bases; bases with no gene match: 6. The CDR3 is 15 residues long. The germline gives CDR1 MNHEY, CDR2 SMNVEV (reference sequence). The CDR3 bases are TGTGCCAGCAGTTTAGCGGGGACAGGGAGGTACGAGCAGTACCTC. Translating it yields CASSLAGTGRYEQYL.